What follows is one T cell receptor (beta chain) and its context. Its specificity is not known. The PCR used 60 Vbeta and 13 Jbeta primers. Assay: immunoSEQ multiplex PCR; the TCRdb copy retains only in-frame clones and omits some. Here the sample spans roughly 190,000 clones, 80% to 85% being singletons. The data derive from a study of cytomegalovirus exposure and HLA in healthy donors. Whole-study findings and limits: Later findings reportedly placed an Asian-associated ancestry cluster below the approximately 630-donor mean for N-insertions.

The clonotype originates from a woman under 30 in good health and CMV-seronegative. Sequencing used PBMCs.

As DNA, the CDR3 is TGTGCCAGCAGTAACAGGGGGCGTGAAAAACTGTTTTTT. Translating gives CASSNRGREKLFF. The genes are TRBV28 and TRBJ1-4; TRBD1 matches at 9 bases. The CDR3 totals 13 residues. Germline loops: CDR1 MDHEN, CDR2 SYDVKM. The junction had 2 bases not matched to a gene; V was cut back by 5 bases and J by 7 bases.